A selection of T cell receptor beta chains follows, all from one sample in a study of tumor-infiltrating lymphocytes in localized non-small cell lung cancer. Only in-frame clones appear in the TCRdb table, and some are missing; sequencing was by immunoSEQ multiplex PCR. There are about 6,400 clones in the sample; about 69% occur only once, and roughly an eighth lies in the top ten. The material sequenced was lung tumor tissue. These receptors were collected from a human donor with non-small cell lung cancer. Each CDR3 is given with its conserved first and last residue.

CDR3 protein,V gene
CASSPLAGVSSYNEQFF,TRBV18
CASSFSNTEAFF,TRBV7-3
CASSYPQESQPQHF,TRBV6-6
CASSSGGRVTDTQYF,TRBV10-1
CASSEGLNTEAFF,TRBV5-1
CARNTGDSGNTIYF,TRBV2
CASSPGQGLSSYGYTF,TRBV19
CASGAPSTDTQYF,TRBV7-2
CASRMTGPQTQYF,TRBV14
CASSYLGQGIGETQYF,TRBV6-5
CASSRLRQVFYNEQFF,TRBV7-2
CASSSDSAGNTIYF,TRBV5-5
CASSFLVRNNSPLHF,TRBV27
CASSLGPGGNTIYF,TRBV7-9
CASIDPGQGYSGANVLTF,TRBV19
CASSLAGGAGYGYTF,TRBV5-6
CASRSTYNEQFF,TRBV25-1
CASSSQTGYGYTF,TRBV27
CASSSTVRQNTEAFF,TRBV7-2
CASSLGQDGETQYF,TRBV11-3
CASSATSYTGTDTQYF,TRBV4-2
CASSQDHRGTAHYGYTF,TRBV4-3
CASSYGENQPQHF,TRBV5-5
CASSNYPTGLFNYGYTF,TRBV21-1
CASSQSGAGATNEKLFF,TRBV4-1
CASSNPTGSEQYF,TRBV19
CASSFQGTIGEQFF,TRBV5-1
CASSMTESYEQYF,TRBV5-1
CASSSLAGVFWEQFF,TRBV5-1
CAISDPGQGLYEQYF,TRBV10-3
CASSPPRGGSHADTQYF,TRBV18
CASSPANTEAFF,TRBV6-5
CASSFPGTGGLGYTF,TRBV11-2
CASSQDRTHSYNEQFF,TRBV4-1
CASSRSRGIQETQYF,TRBV6-1
CASSPSIEAGINTIYF,TRBV18
CASSHLGGSVTEAFF,TRBV4-1
CATSRGGQGNQPQHF,TRBV15
CAISESQDYSGNTIYF,TRBV10-3
CASSLEGGSDTIYF,TRBV11-2